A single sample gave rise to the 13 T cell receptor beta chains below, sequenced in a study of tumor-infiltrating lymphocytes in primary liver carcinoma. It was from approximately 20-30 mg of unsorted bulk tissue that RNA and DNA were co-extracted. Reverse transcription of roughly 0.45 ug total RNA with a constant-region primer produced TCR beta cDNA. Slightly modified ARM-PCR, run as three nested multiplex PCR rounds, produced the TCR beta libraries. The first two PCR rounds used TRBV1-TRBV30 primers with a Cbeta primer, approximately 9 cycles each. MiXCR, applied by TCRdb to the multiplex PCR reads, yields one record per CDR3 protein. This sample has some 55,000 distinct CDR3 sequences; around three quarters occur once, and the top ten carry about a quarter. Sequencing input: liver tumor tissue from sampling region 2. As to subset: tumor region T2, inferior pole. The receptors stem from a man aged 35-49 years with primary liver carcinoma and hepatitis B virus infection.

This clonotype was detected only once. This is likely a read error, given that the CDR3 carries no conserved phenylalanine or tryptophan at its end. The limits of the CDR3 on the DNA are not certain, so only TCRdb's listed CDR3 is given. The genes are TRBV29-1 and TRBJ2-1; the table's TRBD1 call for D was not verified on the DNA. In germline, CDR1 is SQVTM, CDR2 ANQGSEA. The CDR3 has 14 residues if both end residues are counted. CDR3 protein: CSGLPGQGVDEQLS.

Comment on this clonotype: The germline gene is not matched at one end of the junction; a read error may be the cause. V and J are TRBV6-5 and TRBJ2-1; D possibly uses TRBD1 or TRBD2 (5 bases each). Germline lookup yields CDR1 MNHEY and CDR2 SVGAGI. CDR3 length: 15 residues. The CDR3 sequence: CASRTDGALTDEQFF. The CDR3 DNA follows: TGTGCCAGCAGGACGGACGGGGCACTGACGGATGAGCAATTCTTC.

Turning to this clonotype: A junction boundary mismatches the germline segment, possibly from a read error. The CDR3 sequence is CSAAPASGEDEQYF. As DNA, the CDR3 is TGCAGCGCTGCCCCGGCTAGCGGGGAAGACGAGCAGTATTTC. The V gene is TRBV29-1, the J gene TRBJ2-7, with 9 bases aligning to TRBD2. There are 14 residues in the CDR3. The germline V gene encodes CDR1 SQVTM and CDR2 ANQGSEA.

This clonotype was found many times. This chain's CDR3 is CASSEPNKGRGNQPQHF. For the CDR3, the DNA is TGTGCCAGCAGTGAACCCAACAAGGGCCGTGGGAATCAGCCCCAGCATTTT. This rearrangement joins TRBV6-1 to TRBJ1-5; D remains unclear. The V end lost 2 bases, the J end lost 4 bases, and 18 bases lay between the germline ends. The CDR3 runs 17 residues. Germline V gene data show CDR1 as MNHNS and CDR2 as SASEGT.

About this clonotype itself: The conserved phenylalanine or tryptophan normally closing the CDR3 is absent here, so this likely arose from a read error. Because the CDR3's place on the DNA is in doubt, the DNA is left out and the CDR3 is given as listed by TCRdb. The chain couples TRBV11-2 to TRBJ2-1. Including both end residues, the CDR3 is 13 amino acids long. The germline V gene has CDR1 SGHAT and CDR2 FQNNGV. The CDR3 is CASSLNDAYELFL.

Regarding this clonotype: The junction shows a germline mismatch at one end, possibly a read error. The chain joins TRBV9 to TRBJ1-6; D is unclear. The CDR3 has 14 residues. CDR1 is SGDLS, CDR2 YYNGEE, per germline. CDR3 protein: CATSTDNLDSPLHF. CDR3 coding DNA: TGTGCCACCAGCACAGACAATCTTGATTCACCCCTCCACTTT.

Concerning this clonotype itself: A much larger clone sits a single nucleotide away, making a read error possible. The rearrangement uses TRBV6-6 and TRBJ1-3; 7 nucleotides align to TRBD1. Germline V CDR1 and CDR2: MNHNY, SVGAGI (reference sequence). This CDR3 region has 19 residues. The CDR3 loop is CAGSTVTGKDFASGSTIYF. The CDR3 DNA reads TGTGCCGGCAGTACCGTGACAGGGAAAGACTTCGCCTCTGGAAGCACCATATATTTT.

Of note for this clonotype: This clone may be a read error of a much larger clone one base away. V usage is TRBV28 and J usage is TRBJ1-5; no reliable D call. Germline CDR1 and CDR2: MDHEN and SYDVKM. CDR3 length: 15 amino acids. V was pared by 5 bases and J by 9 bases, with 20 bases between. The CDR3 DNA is TGTGCCAGCAGTATGGGAGCCTTCCTATCATGGCCCCAGCATTTT. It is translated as CASSMGAFLSWPQHF.

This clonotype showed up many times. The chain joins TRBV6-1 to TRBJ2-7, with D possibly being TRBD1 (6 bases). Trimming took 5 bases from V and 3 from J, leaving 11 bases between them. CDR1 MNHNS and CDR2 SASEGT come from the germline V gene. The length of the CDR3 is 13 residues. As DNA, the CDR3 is TGTGCCAGCAGTTTACAGGGCCACTACGAGCAGTACTTC. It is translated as CASSLQGHYEQYF.

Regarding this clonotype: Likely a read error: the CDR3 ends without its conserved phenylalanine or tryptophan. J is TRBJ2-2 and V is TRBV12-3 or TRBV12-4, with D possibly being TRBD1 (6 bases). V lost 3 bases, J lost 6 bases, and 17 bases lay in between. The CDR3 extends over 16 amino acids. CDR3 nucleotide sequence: TGTGCCAGCAGTTTTGAAGGGGGTGCATGGTCCGGGGAGCTGTTTTCT. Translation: CASSFEGGAWSGELFS.

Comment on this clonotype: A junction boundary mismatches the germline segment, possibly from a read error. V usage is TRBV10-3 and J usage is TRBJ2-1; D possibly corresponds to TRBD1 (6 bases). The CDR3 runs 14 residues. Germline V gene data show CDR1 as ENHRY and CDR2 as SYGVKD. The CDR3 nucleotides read TGTGCCATCAGTGGGACAGAGTCCTACAATGAGCAGTGTTTC. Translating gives CAISGTESYNEQCF.

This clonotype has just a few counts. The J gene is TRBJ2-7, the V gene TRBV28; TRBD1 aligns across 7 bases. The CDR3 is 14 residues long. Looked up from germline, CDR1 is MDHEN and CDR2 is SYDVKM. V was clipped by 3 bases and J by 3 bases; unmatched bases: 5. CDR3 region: CASSLTGWDYEQYF. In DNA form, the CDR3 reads TGTGCCAGCAGTTTGACAGGGTGGGACTACGAGCAGTACTTC.

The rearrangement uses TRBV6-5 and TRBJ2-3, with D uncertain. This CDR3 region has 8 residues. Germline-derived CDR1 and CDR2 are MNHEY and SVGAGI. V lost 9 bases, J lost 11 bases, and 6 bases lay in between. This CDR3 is CASVKQYF. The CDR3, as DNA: TGTGCCAGTGTCAAGCAGTATTTT.